The 10 T cell receptor beta chains presented below share a single source sample, sequenced in a study of blood T cell repertoires in COVID-19. This table comes from immunoSEQ multiplex PCR, and its TCRdb copy is limited to in-frame clones, with some not included. The table includes some 240,000 clones, approximately 80% detected once. Sequenced input: peripheral blood. These receptors were taken from a woman aged 40 to 49 who had recovered from COVID-19.

The chain couples TRBV19 to TRBJ1-5; 9 bases are a match to TRBD1. Germline loops: CDR1 LNHDA, CDR2 SQIVND (reference sequence). The CDR3 length is 15 residues. Unmatched junction bases numbered 5, after V lost 5 bases and J lost 3 bases. The CDR3 DNA sequence: TGTGCCAGTAGTTCCGGGACAGGGTTCAATCAGCCCCAGCATTTT. This gives the protein CASSSGTGFNQPQHF.

V is TRBV5-6 and J is TRBJ2-7; weak D call: TRBD2 (5 bases). The germline CDR1 and CDR2 sequences are SGHDT and YYEEEE. V lost 3 bases and J lost 0, with 25 bases in between. The CDR3 has 19 amino acids. CDR3 in amino acids: CASSSVVQHPAGSSYEQYF. CDR3 bases: TGTGCCAGCAGCTCCGTGGTACAACACCCTGCTGGGAGCTCCTACGAGCAGTACTTC. The whole variable domain, remainder taken from reference TRBV5-6 and TRBJ2-7, is DAGVTQSPTHLIKTRGQQVTLRCSPKSGHDTVSWYQQALGQGPQFIFQYYEEEERQRGNFPDRFSGHQFPNYSSELNVNALLLGDSALYLCASSSVVQHPAGSSYEQYFGPGTRLTVT.

V usage is TRBV18 and J usage is TRBJ1-5, with TRBD1 as a possible D gene (6 bases). This CDR3 is 16 amino acids long. Germline V gene sequence: CDR1 KGHSH, CDR2 LQKENI. V was shortened by 2 bases and J by 3 bases, with 14 bases between the two germline ends. CDR3 in amino acids: CASSPTGRGPNQPQHF. DNA of the CDR3: TGTGCCAGCTCACCAACGGGCAGGGGCCCCAATCAGCCCCAGCATTTT.

The chain uses TRBV28 and TRBJ1-1; D is uncertain. The CDR3 has 12 residues. Germline CDR1 reads MDHEN; CDR2 reads SYDVKM. With 4 bases removed from V and 1 base from J, the gap between germline ends came to 4 bases. CDR3 residues: CASSSSNTEAFF. CDR3 bases: TGTGCCAGCAGTTCCTCGAACACTGAAGCTTTCTTT.

The chain has TRBV6-5 and TRBJ2-5; the D gene is possibly TRBD2 (6 bases). CDR3 length equals 14 residues. V lost 5 bases and J 1 base, leaving 11 bases between the germline ends. CDR1 MNHEY and CDR2 SVGAGI come from the germline V gene. DNA of the CDR3: TGTGCCAGCAGTCCCGGCGGGGCCCAAGAGACCCAGTACTTC. Amino acid sequence: CASSPGGAQETQYF.

J is TRBJ1-3 and V is TRBV5-1, with a possible D match to TRBD1 (5 bases). The germline V gene encodes CDR1 SGHRS and CDR2 YFSETQ. CDR3 length: 15 amino acids. V was shortened by 0 bases and J by 3 bases, with 10 bases between the two germline ends. CDR3 sequence reads: CASSLEGALGNTIYF. For the CDR3, the DNA is TGCGCCAGCAGCTTGGAAGGGGCGCTTGGAAACACCATATATTTT.

This clone has only one observation. The genes are TRBV7-8 and TRBJ2-2; 11 bases align to TRBD1. J lost 4 bases, V lost 3 bases, and 1 base had no gene match. The CDR3 covers 15 residues. Looked up from germline, CDR1 is SGHVS and CDR2 is FQNEAQ. CDR3 DNA: TGTGCCAGCAGCTTCGGGACAGGGGGCACCGGGGAGCTGTTTTTT. Amino acid sequence: CASSFGTGGTGELFF.

The CDR3 DNA is TGTGCCAGCTTTAAACCCGGGACAGCCAACACTGAAGCTTTCTTT. Translation gives CASFKPGTANTEAFF. The J gene is TRBJ1-1, the V gene TRBV6-5; 7 positions agree with TRBD1. Germline values: CDR1 MNHEY, CDR2 SVGAGI. V was clipped by 8 bases and J by 2 bases; unmatched bases: 11. The CDR3 spans 15 residues.

The genes are TRBV6-5 and TRBJ2-7; the D gene is possibly TRBD1 (5 bases). V lost 6 bases, J lost 6 bases, and 15 bases lay in between. The CDR3 is made up of 13 amino acids. Per the germline V gene, CDR1 is MNHEY and CDR2 is SVGAGI. The CDR3 DNA reads as TGTGCCAGCAGACAGGCGGTTCGCGGCGAGCAGTACTTC. It specifies CASRQAVRGEQYF.

The rearrangement uses TRBV24-1 and TRBJ2-1; the match to TRBD1 covers 10 bases. With V trimmed by 3 bases and J by 5 bases, 12 bases remained unmatched. Germline CDR1 KGHDR, CDR2 SFDVKD. CDR3 length: 18 residues. CDR3 sequence reads: CATSDNRDRGFINNEQFF. In nucleotides, the CDR3 is TGTGCCACCAGTGATAACCGGGACAGGGGATTTATTAACAATGAGCAGTTCTTC.